This TCR beta chain was identified in a study of resident and recirculating memory T cells in vitiligo. Sequencing used immunoSEQ multiplex PCR; TCRdb keeps in-frame clones, though not all of them. The sample has 70,000 to 85,000 clones, roughly 92% seen once. The CDR3 loop spans 16 amino acids. Germline V lookup: CDR1 MNHNS, CDR2 SASEGT. After removal of 2 bases from V and 5 bases from J, the junction contained 7 bases not matched to a gene. The sequencing input was blood. V gene TRBV6-1 combines with J gene TRBJ1-5, with 9 bases lining up with TRBD1. This TCR was sampled from a male donor with vitiligo. CDR3 DNA: TGTGCCAGCAGTGAAATGGGACAGGGTAACGATCAGCCCCAGCATTTT. Encoded protein: CASSEMGQGNDQPQHF.